This T cell receptor (beta chain) was identified during a study of T-cell reconstitution after alpha-beta-depleted transplantation in children. Study conclusions and caveats: Surviving recipient T cells and thymic progenitors produced the high day-60 TCRbeta diversity seen in some patients. Approximately two months post-transplant, alpha-beta T cells reportedly originated from several hundred expanded graft clones. Counts and diversity of T cells one year after transplant came mostly from newly produced T cells.

The TCRbeta library was prepared with unique molecular identifiers. TCRdb reanalysed the PCR reads using MiXCR and keeps one entry per CDR3 protein. Of about 580,000 distinct CDR3 sequences in the sample, 23% are singletons; the top ten hold 13% to 15%. Trimming shortened V by 6 bases and J by 2 bases, and 11 bases separated the two germline ends. This CDR3 has 15 residues. Germline lookup yields CDR1 MGHDK and CDR2 SYGVNS. On this clonotype itself: Its antigen is currently unknown.

The input for sequencing was PBMCs, mostly from graft donor cells, taken 360 days after TCRalphabeta/CD19-depleted stem cell transplant. The V gene is TRBV25-1, the J gene TRBJ2-6, with a possible D match to TRBD1 (6 bases). The receptor's source is a boy younger than two who had a stem cell transplant for acute myeloid leukemia, so the T cells may come from the graft donor. CDR3 sequence: CASRPTGPGANVLTF. The CDR3 nucleotides read TGTGCCAGCAGGCCTACAGGGCCTGGGGCCAACGTCCTGACTTTC.